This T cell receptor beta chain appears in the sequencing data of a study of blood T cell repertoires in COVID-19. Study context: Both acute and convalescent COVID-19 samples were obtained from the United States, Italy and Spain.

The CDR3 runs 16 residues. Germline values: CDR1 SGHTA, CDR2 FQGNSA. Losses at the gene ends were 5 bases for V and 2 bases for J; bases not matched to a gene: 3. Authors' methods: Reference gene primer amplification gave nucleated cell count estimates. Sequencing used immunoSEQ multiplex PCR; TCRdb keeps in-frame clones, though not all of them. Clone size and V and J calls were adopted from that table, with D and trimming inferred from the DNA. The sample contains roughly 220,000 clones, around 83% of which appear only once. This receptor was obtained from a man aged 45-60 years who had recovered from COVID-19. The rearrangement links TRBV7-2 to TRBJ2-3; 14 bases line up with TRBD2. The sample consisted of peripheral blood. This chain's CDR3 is CASSQGLAGVTDTQYF. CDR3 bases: TGTGCCAGCAGCCAGGGACTAGCGGGAGTCACAGATACGCAGTATTTT.